This TCR beta chain was sequenced during a study of T cell repertoires in cytomegalovirus infection. Using its own MiXCR run on the reads, TCRdb lists one record per CDR3 protein. This table has about 920,000 distinct CDR3 sequences, more than 25% appearing once. As regards this clonotype: The antigen is unknown.

Between the trimmed V and J ends, which lost 3 bases and 4 bases, there was a span of 10 bases. Germline CDR1 reads MNHEY; CDR2 reads SMNVEV (reference sequence). The CDR3 length is 13 residues. The origin of this receptor is a human donor in good health (CMV status not recorded). Some clones in this sample may be carry-over from other donors' samples. This chain links TRBV27 with TRBJ2-7; D call uncertain. The specimen was cultured CD8+ T cells from PBMCs, collected from culture after CMV antigen stimulation. The CDR3 DNA is TGTGCCAGCAGTTTGTATGTGGATTACGAGCAGTACTTC. It is translated as CASSLYVDYEQYF.